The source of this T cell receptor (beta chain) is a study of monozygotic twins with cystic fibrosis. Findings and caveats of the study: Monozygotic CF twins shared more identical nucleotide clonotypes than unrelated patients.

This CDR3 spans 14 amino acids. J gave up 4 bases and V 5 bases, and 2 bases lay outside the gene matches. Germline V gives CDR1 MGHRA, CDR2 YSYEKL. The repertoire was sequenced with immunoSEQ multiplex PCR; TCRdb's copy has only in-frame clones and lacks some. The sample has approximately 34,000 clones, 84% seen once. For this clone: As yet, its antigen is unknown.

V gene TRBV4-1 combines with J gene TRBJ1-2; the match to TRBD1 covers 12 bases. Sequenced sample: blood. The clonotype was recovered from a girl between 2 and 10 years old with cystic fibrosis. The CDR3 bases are TGCGCCAGCAGCGGGACAGGGGGCCTCTATGGCTACACCTTC. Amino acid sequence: CASSGTGGLYGYTF.